These 5 T cell receptor beta chains share one sample of origin, sequenced in a study of B cell selection in AIRE deficiency. CD4+CD127+ cells were sorted as the conventional CD4 T cells. The method was immunoSEQ multiplex PCR; TCRdb's version includes in-frame clones alone and lacks a portion of them. The table has around 1,600 clones, more than 80% seen once; the top ten hold 1.4% to 1.5%. Sequenced material: CD4+CD127+ conventional T cells sorted from PBMCs. The receptors stem from a human donor in good health.

The rearrangement uses TRBV14 and TRBJ2-1; 16 bases align to TRBD2. Germline V gene data show CDR1 as SGHDN and CDR2 as FVKESK. V lost 3 bases to trimming and J lost 10 bases; unmatched junction nucleotides: 3. The CDR3 sequence is 15 residues long. The CDR3 DNA is TGTGCCAGCAGCCAGGGACTAGCGGGAGGGCCAGAGCAGTTCTTC. Protein: CASSQGLAGGPEQFF.

This chain joins TRBV9 and TRBJ1-5; 8 bases map to TRBD1. Germline V gene sequence: CDR1 SGDLS, CDR2 YYNGEE. After removal of 3 bases from V and 0 bases from J, the junction contained 5 bases not matched to a gene. This CDR3 is built from 16 residues. The CDR3 loop reads CASSAGTGDSNQPQHF. The CDR3 DNA reads as TGTGCCAGCAGCGCGGGGACAGGAGATAGCAATCAGCCCCAGCATTTT.

The chain carries TRBV10-1 and TRBJ2-1; 10 bases match TRBD2. Trimming cost V 1 base and J 5 bases; bases outside gene matches: 8. The CDR3 consists of 17 residues. Germline V gene lookup returns CDR1 WNHNN and CDR2 SYGVQD (reference sequence). CDR3 bases: TGCGCCAGCAGTGAGTTTGGCCTAGCGGGGGCGGACAATGAGCAGTTCTTC. Its protein is CASSEFGLAGADNEQFF.

This clone was detected a few times. The chain joins TRBV7-9 to TRBJ2-3, with D unresolved. V lost 3 bases to trimming and J lost 9 bases, with 10 bases between them. The CDR3 sequence is 12 residues long. Germline V CDR1 and CDR2: SEHNR, FQNEAQ (reference sequence). The CDR3 DNA reads TGTGCCAGCAGCTTGGAAATTTCAACGCAGTATTTT. Translated, it gives CASSLEISTQYF.

The gene calls are TRBV12-2 and TRBJ2-3; the table's D call, TRBD1, has no DNA check behind it. TRBV12-2 is described as a pseudogene. This CDR3 contains 17 residues. The CDR3 reads CASRFYLGQTSTDTQYF. The CDR3 DNA is TGTGCAAGTCGTTTCTACTTAGGACAGACTAGCACAGATACGCAGTATTTT.